This entry concerns a single T cell receptor (beta chain). Its antigen is not known. In germline, CDR1 is SGHNT, CDR2 YYREEE (reference sequence). The V segment lost 3 bases and the J segment 5 bases; nucleotides outside the gene matches: 9. The CDR3 has 15 amino acids. Here immunoSEQ multiplex PCR was the method, and the copy in TCRdb shows in-frame clones only, minus some. Found here are more than 2 million clones, approximately 96% of them singletons; the top ten hold less than 0.15%. The data originate from a study of shared clonotypes between healthy human individuals. Across the whole study: Three plates each covered CD4 naive and memory; CD8 naive two, CD8 memory one. Overall study findings and caveats: Clonotypes shared by all four sorted-subset donors had higher generation probabilities than non-shared clonotypes. Naive CD4 clonotypes were shared across a handful of donors at around 5%.

The V call is TRBV5-4, the J call TRBJ1-1; 8 bases align to TRBD1. This clonotype originated in a man younger than 35 in good health. Sequenced material: naive CD4+ T cells sorted from blood. Subset of the sample: CD45RA+ positively selected. The CDR3 here is CASSWTGQGRTEAFF. As DNA, the CDR3 is TGTGCCAGCAGCTGGACCGGACAGGGCCGGACTGAAGCTTTCTTT.